Shown below are 16 T cell receptor beta chains from a single sample sequenced in a study of shared clonotypes between healthy human individuals. Measured with immunoSEQ multiplex PCR; TCRdb has only the in-frame clones, and not every one. The sample includes some 2.3 million clones, roughly 93% of them seen just once. The sequencing input was naive CD4+ T cells from PBMCs. Documented subset: CD45RA+ positively selected. These receptors were collected from a man aged 18 to 35 in good health. Some clones in this sample may be carry-over from other donors' samples.

In nucleotides, the CDR3 is TGTGCCAGCAGTTTGGGACAGGGTCTGAGTCAGCCCCAGCATTTT. Amino acids: CASSLGQGLSQPQHF. The rearrangement joins TRBV27 to TRBJ1-5; TRBD1 matches 9 bases. There are 15 residues in the CDR3. Germline CDR1 and CDR2: MNHEY and SMNVEV (reference sequence). The V and J ends lost 3 bases and 6 bases, in that order; junction bases with no gene match: 6.

This sequence joins TRBV10-3 and TRBJ2-7; 7 nucleotides agree with TRBD1. The ends lost 2 bases at V and 3 bases at J; junction bases unmatched: 4. Per the germline V gene, CDR1 is ENHRY and CDR2 is SYGVKD. This CDR3 contains 14 residues. The CDR3 DNA sequence: TGTGCCATCAGTGAGCGGGACAGTGACTACGAGCAGTACTTC. It specifies CAISERDSDYEQYF.

This chain links TRBV5-1 with TRBJ2-7, with D tentatively TRBD1 or TRBD2 (6 bases each). The CDR3 loop spans 15 amino acids. V lost 0 bases, J lost 6 bases, and 16 bases lay in between. Germline V gene data show CDR1 as SGHRS and CDR2 as YFSETQ. CDR3 region: CASSLEGGRRGEQYF. The DNA for the CDR3 is TGCGCCAGCAGCTTGGAGGGGGGAAGACGAGGCGAGCAGTACTTC.

This chain connects TRBV10-3 to TRBJ1-1; 10 positions match TRBD1. V dropped 5 bases and J dropped 5; count of bases not matched to a gene: 11. The length of the CDR3 is 16 residues. From germline, CDR1 is ENHRY and CDR2 SYGVKD. CDR3 sequence reads: CAISLGTGVGKTEAFF. CDR3 nucleotides: TGTGCCATCAGTCTTGGGACAGGGGTAGGAAAGACTGAAGCTTTCTTT.

This rearrangement joins TRBV21-1 to TRBJ2-7; the D call of TRBD1 is as the table states it, not checked on the DNA. TRBV21-1 is listed as a pseudogene. This CDR3 has 14 amino acids. The CDR3 DNA sequence: TGTGCCAGCAACACCGGGACAGGGGCGTCCGAGCAGTACTTC. This encodes CASNTGTGASEQYF.

The chain combines TRBV5-1 with TRBJ2-3, with TRBD2 matching 10 bases. Germline lookup yields CDR1 SGHRS and CDR2 YFSETQ. The V gene end was trimmed by 0 bases and the J gene end by 1 base; junction bases not matched to a gene: 5. This CDR3 spans 17 amino acids. This chain's CDR3 is CASSLGPLAGGTDTQYF. CDR3 sequence (DNA): TGCGCCAGCAGCTTGGGCCCGCTAGCGGGAGGCACAGATACGCAGTATTTT.

A word on this clone: The identical CDR3 is also encoded by other nucleotide sequences in the sample. The chain links TRBV7-9 to TRBJ1-1; 7 bases fit TRBD1. CDR3 length equals 13 residues. Looked up from germline, CDR1 is SEHNR and CDR2 is FQNEAQ (reference sequence). Trimming took 2 bases from V and 3 from J; bases not matched to a gene: 0. As DNA, the CDR3 is TGTGCCAGCAGCTTAACAGGGGACACTGAAGCTTTCTTT. It codes for CASSLTGDTEAFF.

The count of this clone is one. Its ends do not fully match the called genes, so a read error is possible. This specimen includes other DNA sequences encoding the same CDR3. The chain carries TRBV7-3 and TRBJ2-5; no reliable D call. This CDR3 has 13 amino acids. Germline V CDR1 and CDR2: SGHTA, FQGTGA. CDR3 bases: TGTGCCAGCAGCCTAACCCCTCAAGAGACCCAGTACTTC. Translating gives CASSLTPQETQYF.

The chain recombines TRBV14 with TRBJ2-5; 10 positions agree with TRBD1. V shed 4 bases and J 5 bases; nucleotides not matched to a gene: 10. The CDR3 has 16 residues. Germline lookup yields CDR1 SGHDN and CDR2 FVKESK. The CDR3 is CASSPSGTGARETQYF. CDR3 nucleotides: TGTGCCAGCAGCCCCAGCGGGACAGGGGCCCGGGAGACCCAGTACTTC.

The chain combines TRBV30 with TRBJ2-2, with D uncertain. The CDR3 runs 11 residues. Germline lookup yields CDR1 GTSNPN and CDR2 SVGIG (reference sequence). Trimming cost V 3 bases and J 8 bases, with 7 bases left between them. The DNA of the CDR3 is TGTGCCTGGAGAAGAGCTGGGGAGCTGTTTTTT. Its protein product is CAWRRAGELFF.

In its sample, this clone was seen a few times. V is TRBV2 and J is TRBJ1-5; no firm D call. CDR3 length equals 14 residues. Germline CDR1 and CDR2: SNHLY and FYNNEI. V was shortened by 2 bases and J by 5 bases, with 10 bases between the two germline ends. CDR3 protein: CASSEQRRDQPQHF. The DNA for the CDR3 is TGTGCCAGCAGTGAACAGAGGAGAGATCAGCCCCAGCATTTT.

The table lists this clone with a count of one. The V gene is TRBV28, the J gene TRBJ2-7, with a tentative D call TRBD2 (6 bases). CDR3 length: 14 residues. V shed 5 bases and J shed 4 bases, with 15 bases lying between them. From germline, CDR1 is MDHEN and CDR2 SYDVKM. CDR3 region: CASSRDWWGYEQYF. The DNA of the CDR3 is TGTGCCAGCAGTCGGGACTGGTGGGGGTACGAGCAGTACTTC.

This chain links TRBV6-4 with TRBJ2-7, with TRBD2 matching over 8 bases. Looked up from germline, CDR1 is MRHNA and CDR2 is SNTAGT. The CDR3 totals 20 residues. With 11 bases clipped from V and 4 bases from J, the junction kept 31 bases outside the gene matches. CDR3 protein: CALKVQTREGLYKNPYEQYF. CDR3 DNA sequence: TGTGCCCTAAAAGTCCAGACCCGGGAGGGCCTGTATAAGAACCCATACGAGCAGTACTTC.

The V call is TRBV28, the J call TRBJ1-1; no clear D. Germline V gives CDR1 MDHEN, CDR2 SYDVKM. Trimming shortened V by 3 bases and J by 3 bases, and 11 bases separated the two germline ends. This CDR3 has 14 residues. DNA for the CDR3: TGTGCCAGCAGTTTCCTCTTGGGCCACACTGAAGCTTTCTTT. Its translation is CASSFLLGHTEAFF. Together with reference TRBV28 and TRBJ1-1, the CDR3 gives the full variable domain: DVKVTQSSRYLVKRTGEKVFLECVQDMDHENMFWYRQDPGLGLRLIYFSYDVKMKEKGDIPEGYSVSREKKERFSLILESASTNQTSMYLCASSFLLGHTEAFFGQGTRLTVV.

This chain joins TRBV9 and TRBJ2-7, with 7 bases identical to TRBD1. The J segment lost 6 bases and the V segment lost 4 bases, leaving 16 bases of the junction unmatched. The CDR3 length is 16 residues. Germline lookup yields CDR1 SGDLS and CDR2 YYNGEE. CDR3 residues: CASSITAGTVWSEQYF. CDR3 nucleotide sequence: TGTGCCAGCAGCATAACCGCCGGGACAGTATGGTCCGAGCAGTACTTC.

This chain uses TRBV4-1 with TRBJ2-5; TRBD2 might be the D (5 bases). This CDR3 is 14 amino acids long. Germline values: CDR1 MGHRA, CDR2 YSYEKL. The germline V and J ends were trimmed by 4 bases and 1 base, with 10 bases remaining between them. This CDR3 is CASSRGPGQETQYF. The CDR3 nucleotides are TGCGCCAGCAGCCGAGGGCCGGGCCAAGAGACCCAGTACTTC.